This T cell receptor (beta chain) was observed in a study of T-cell reconstitution after alpha-beta-depleted transplantation in children. General observations from the study: Several hundred expanded graft clones reportedly were the source of alpha-beta T cells about two months after transplant.

Germline loops: CDR1 SGHKS, CDR2 YYEKEE (reference sequence). CDR3 length equals 15 residues. Trimming took 1 base from V and 4 from J, leaving 13 bases between them. This sample's TCRbeta library carried unique molecular identifier barcodes. TCRdb analysed the PCR reads with MiXCR anew, one entry per CDR3 protein. This table holds roughly 240,000 distinct CDR3 sequences, 8.2% found once. This clonotype was counted many times. What it binds is unknown. The receptor was derived from a male patient under 18 who had a stem cell transplant for acute lymphoblastic leukemia, so the T cells may come from the graft donor. The rearrangement links TRBV5-5 to TRBJ2-3, with D perhaps TRBD1 or TRBD2 (5 bases each). The sequencing used PBMCs, mostly from graft donor cells, collected 180 days after TCRalphabeta/CD19-depleted stem cell transplant. The CDR3, as DNA: TGTGCCAGCAGCTTGTCCGGGCTGGGGGCAGATACGCAGTATTTT. Translation gives CASSLSGLGADTQYF.